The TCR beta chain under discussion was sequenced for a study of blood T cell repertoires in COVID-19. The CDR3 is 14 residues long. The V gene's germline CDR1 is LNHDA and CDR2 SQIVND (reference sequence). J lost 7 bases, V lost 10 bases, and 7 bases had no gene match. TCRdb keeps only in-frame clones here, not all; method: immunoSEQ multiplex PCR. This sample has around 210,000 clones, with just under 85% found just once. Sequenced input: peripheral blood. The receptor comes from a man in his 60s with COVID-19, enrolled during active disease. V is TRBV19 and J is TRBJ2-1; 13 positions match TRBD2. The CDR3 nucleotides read TGTGCCATCAGCACTAGCGGGAGGGCAAATGAGCAGTTCTTC. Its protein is CAISTSGRANEQFF.